The next 6 T cell receptor beta chains were all read from a single sample in a study of cytomegalovirus exposure and HLA in healthy donors. The PCR used 60 Vbeta and 13 Jbeta primers. Method: immunoSEQ multiplex PCR; TCRdb's copy keeps in-frame clones and lacks some. The sample includes 100,000 to 150,000 clones, 60% to 80% of them seen just once. Sequencing was carried out using PBMCs. The receptors here all came from a woman in her sixties in good health and CMV-seronegative.

This clone was counted between two and nine times. The gene calls are TRBV2 and TRBJ1-2; D not resolved. Germline-derived CDR1 and CDR2 are SNHLY and FYNNEI. The CDR3 extends over 13 amino acids. The V end was cut by 3 bases, the J end by 7 bases, with 12 bases between. CDR3 DNA: TGTGCCAGCAGTGAGTCGAGGCGGGCTGGCTACACCTTC. It encodes CASSESRRAGYTF.

The gene calls are TRBV7-3 and TRBJ2-1; tentative D call: TRBD2 (6 bases). Between the trimmed V and J ends, which lost 8 bases and 7 bases, there was a span of 21 bases. Germline lookup yields CDR1 SGHTA and CDR2 FQGTGA. The CDR3 totals 15 residues. The CDR3 region has the DNA TGTGCCAGCTCTACCGTCGGGACGGGAGAAAATGAGCAGTTCTTC. Residues: CASSTVGTGENEQFF.

This rearrangement joins TRBV6-1 to TRBJ2-2, with 10 bases fitting TRBD1. CDR3 length equals 14 residues. The V segment lost 6 bases and the J segment 5 bases; nucleotides outside the gene matches: 3. CDR1 MNHNS and CDR2 SASEGT come from the germline V gene. The CDR3 here is CASRQGQGTGELFF. DNA for the CDR3: TGTGCCAGCAGACAGGGACAGGGGACCGGGGAGCTGTTTTTT.

A few counts support this clone. The V and J genes are TRBV5-1 and TRBJ2-5; 8 bases are shared with TRBD2. The CDR3 spans 16 residues. Germline lookup yields CDR1 SGHRS and CDR2 YFSETQ. J lost 1 base, V lost 0 bases, and 5 bases had no gene match. The CDR3 spells CASSLERGGTQETQYF. The CDR3 region has the DNA TGCGCCAGCAGCTTGGAACGCGGGGGGACCCAAGAGACCCAGTACTTC.

The chain has TRBV9 and TRBJ2-1, with 10 bases aligning to TRBD2. Trimming took 4 bases from V and 0 from J; bases not matched to a gene: 7. This CDR3 spans 17 amino acids. CDR1 SGDLS and CDR2 YYNGEE come from the germline V gene. CDR3 in amino acids: CASSSTSGIGSYNEQFF. For the CDR3, the DNA is TGTGCCAGCAGCTCCACTAGCGGGATCGGCTCCTACAATGAGCAGTTCTTC.

The rearrangement links TRBV7-3 to TRBJ2-5; 9 positions match TRBD2. The CDR3 contains 17 residues. Germline assignment: CDR1 SGHTA and CDR2 FQGTGA. V was pared by 2 bases and J by 4 bases, with 11 bases of the junction left unmatched. CDR3: CASSLSGLAGFRETQYF. The CDR3 DNA reads as TGTGCCAGCAGCTTATCGGGACTAGCCGGTTTTCGAGAGACCCAGTACTTC.